The clone carrying this TCR beta chain appeared a single time. Its antigen is still unknown. Germline V CDR1 and CDR2: MDHEN, SYDVKM. V was shortened by 5 bases and J by 0 bases, with 11 bases between the two germline ends. The CDR3 is 15 amino acids. This sample was included in a study of OX40 agonist ivuxolimab in advanced cancers. Study conclusions and caveats: Clonal expansion from baseline to week 6 occurred in both CD4+ and CD8+ T cells.

Here immunoSEQ multiplex PCR was the method, and the copy in TCRdb shows in-frame clones only, minus some. The profile shows 84,000 or so clones, about 90% of them singletons. This sequence joins TRBV28 and TRBJ2-4, with D hard to call. This receptor was identified in an adult with an advanced solid tumor such as melanoma, head and neck, liver or kidney cancer. The sample in question was CD4+ or CD8+ T cells sorted from blood, obtained in a trial of the OX40 agonist ivuxolimab. CDR3 in amino acids: CASSLPPIAKNIQYF. In DNA form, the CDR3 reads TGTGCCAGCAGTCTACCCCCCATAGCCAAAAACATTCAGTACTTC.